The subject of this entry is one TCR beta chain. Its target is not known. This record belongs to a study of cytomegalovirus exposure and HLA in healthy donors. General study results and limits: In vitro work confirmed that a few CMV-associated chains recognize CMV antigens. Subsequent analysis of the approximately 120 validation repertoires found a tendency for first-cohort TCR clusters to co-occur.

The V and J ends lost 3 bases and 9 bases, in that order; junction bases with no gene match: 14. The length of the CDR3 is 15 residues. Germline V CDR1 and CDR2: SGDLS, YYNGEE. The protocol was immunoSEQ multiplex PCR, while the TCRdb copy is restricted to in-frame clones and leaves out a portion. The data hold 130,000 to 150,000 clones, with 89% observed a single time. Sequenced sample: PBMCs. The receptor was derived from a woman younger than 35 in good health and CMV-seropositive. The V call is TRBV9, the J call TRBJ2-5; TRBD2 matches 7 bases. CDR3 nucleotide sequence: TGTGCCAGCAGCGCCGTGACTAGCCCTATCGGTGCCCAGTACTTC. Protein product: CASSAVTSPIGAQYF.